This T cell receptor beta chain is from a study of blood T cell repertoires in COVID-19. Overall study: Researchers got acute and convalescent COVID-19 samples from the United States, Italy and Spain. PBMCs, B-cell-depleted T cells, or T cells provided the cDNA or gDNA that made up the material.

In the source study's methods: Nucleated cell counts were estimated from reference gene primer amplification. Produced via immunoSEQ multiplex PCR; TCRdb's table is partial and in-frame only. Clone size and the V and J calls come from that table; the DNA yielded D and trimming. The sample shows some 65,000 clones, around 86% of them seen only once. Sequencing was carried out using peripheral blood. The TCR comes from an elderly man with acute or convalescent COVID-19.

In DNA, the CDR3 is TGTGCCACCAGCGAACTAAATGAGCAGTTCTTC. Translating it yields CATSELNEQFF. The chain links TRBV15 to TRBJ2-1; D gene unclear. Trimming removed 5 bases at V and 7 bases at J, with 6 bases between. Germline V gene sequence: CDR1 LNHNV, CDR2 YYDKDF (reference sequence). This CDR3 has 11 amino acids.